Listed below are T cell receptor beta chains from one sample, sequenced in a study of blood T cell repertoires in COVID-19. Sequencing used immunoSEQ multiplex PCR; TCRdb keeps in-frame clones, though not all of them. The sample includes about 200,000 clones, about 85% seen only once; the top ten take 4.5% to 5%. The sample was peripheral blood. The receptors derive from a woman aged 80 or over with acute or convalescent COVID-19. Both conserved end residues are part of each CDR3. The order of the fields is D gene, J gene, clone size, V gene, CDR3 protein, CDR3 DNA. D genes are given only for firm matches. Clone size appears in some rows only: once, few, many, or a class for an expanded clone.

>NA|TRBJ1-2|NA|TRBV20-1
CSASTQAGGSYGYTF
TGCAGTGCTAGTACCCAAGCTGGGGGGAGCTATGGCTACACCTTC
>TRBD2|TRBJ2-1|NA|TRBV4-1
CASSQDGGSVPPYNEQFF
TGCGCCAGCAGCCAAGACGGCGGGAGTGTCCCCCCATACAATGAGCAGTTCTTC
>TRBD1|TRBJ1-5|NA|TRBV28
CASSLTGDRQPQHF
TGTGCCAGCAGCTTGACAGGGGACCGACAGCCCCAGCATTTT
>NA|TRBJ2-7|NA|TRBV28
CASSSVPYEQYF
TGTGCCAGCAGCTCTGTTCCCTACGAGCAGTACTTC
>NA|TRBJ1-2|NA|TRBV6-1
CASSDGGTYGYTF
TGTGCCAGCAGTGACGGGGGAACCTATGGCTACACCTTC
>TRBD2|TRBJ2-1|NA|TRBV7-9
CASSPVGLAVNEQFF
TGTGCCAGCAGCCCTGTAGGACTAGCGGTGAATGAGCAGTTCTTC
>NA|TRBJ1-1|NA|TRBV2
CASNPQGMNTEAFF
TGTGCCAGCAATCCGCAGGGGATGAACACTGAAGCTTTCTTT
>TRBD1|TRBJ2-3|NA|TRBV6-5
CASRPGQGRADTQYF
TGTGCCAGCAGGCCCGGACAGGGAAGGGCGGATACGCAGTATTTT
>NA|TRBJ1-5|NA|TRBV28
CASSLGGRSNQPQHF
TGTGCCAGCAGTTTGGGTGGGCGTAGCAATCAGCCCCAGCATTTT
>NA|TRBJ1-1|NA|TRBV7-2
CASSLVRGPTEAFF
TGTGCCAGCAGCTTAGTTCGAGGCCCGACTGAAGCTTTCTTT
>NA|TRBJ1-5|NA|TRBV3-1/TRBV3-2
CASSNGVNQPQHF
TGTGCCAGCAGTAACGGGGTCAATCAGCCCCAGCATTTT
>TRBD2|TRBJ2-7|NA|TRBV19
CASSPNAGTSGSYEQYF
TGTGCCAGTAGTCCAAACGCCGGGACTAGCGGATCCTACGAGCAGTACTTC
>NA|TRBJ1-4|NA|TRBV4-2
CASSQGPQGQGEKLFF
TGTGCCAGCAGCCAAGGCCCACAGGGTCAGGGCGAAAAACTGTTTTTT
>NA|TRBJ1-5|NA|TRBV4-3
CASSQDRGSLRYSNQPQHF
TGCGCCAGCAGCCAAGATAGAGGGAGCCTGCGTTATAGCAATCAGCCCCAGCATTTT
>TRBD2|TRBJ2-1|NA|TRBV11-3
CASSPRGGDLNEQFF
TGTGCCAGCAGCCCCCGGGGGGGGGACCTCAATGAGCAGTTCTTC
>NA|TRBJ2-7|few|TRBV7-8
CASSFRDTVQYF
TGTGCCAGCAGCTTTAGGGACACAGTGCAGTACTTC
>NA|TRBJ2-1|NA|TRBV11-2
CASSLSAKDNEQFF
TGTGCCAGCAGCCTTAGCGCCAAAGACAATGAGCAGTTCTTC
>TRBD1|TRBJ1-6|NA|TRBV6-5
CASSSGQGSPLHF
TGTGCCAGCAGTTCCGGACAGGGTTCACCCCTCCACTTT
>TRBD2|TRBJ2-2|NA|TRBV5-1
CASSVAGNTGELFF
TGCGCCAGCAGCGTAGCGGGGAACACCGGGGAGCTGTTTTTT
>NA|TRBJ1-1|NA|TRBV5-1
CASSLIGGDGTEAFF
TGCGCCAGCAGCTTGATCGGGGGAGATGGCACTGAAGCTTTCTTT
>TRBD2|TRBJ2-2|NA|TRBV7-3
CASSLGGRGNTGELFF
TGTGCCAGCAGCTTAGGCGGGAGGGGAAACACCGGGGAGCTGTTTTTT
>TRBD2|TRBJ2-1|few|TRBV2
CASSEWGTRGNEQFF
TGTGCCAGCAGTGAATGGGGGACTAGAGGCAATGAGCAGTTCTTC
>NA|TRBJ1-4|NA|TRBV30
CAWSLEGFGEKLFF
TGTGCCTGGAGTTTGGAGGGATTCGGGGAAAAACTGTTTTTT
>TRBD1|TRBJ2-5|once|TRBV5-1
CASSDQGQQETQYF
TGCGCCAGCAGCGACCAGGGACAGCAAGAGACCCAGTACTTC
>NA|TRBJ1-3|NA|TRBV5-1
CASSGAGWGMGNTIYF
TGCGCCAGCAGCGGCGCAGGGTGGGGAATGGGAAACACCATATATTTT
>NA|TRBJ1-1|NA|TRBV7-2
CASSSDRLRTEAFF
TGTGCCAGCAGCTCGGACAGATTGCGTACTGAAGCTTTCTTT
>NA|TRBJ2-1|NA|TRBV28
CASSAIGSRNEQFF
TGTGCCAGCAGTGCTATCGGGAGCAGGAATGAGCAGTTCTTC
>NA|TRBJ1-1|NA|TRBV4-1
CASSQGADEAFF
TGCGCCAGCAGCCAAGGGGCAGATGAAGCTTTCTTT
>NA|TRBJ2-7|NA|TRBV7-2
CASSSRYEQYF
TGTGCCAGCAGCTCCCGTTACGAGCAGTACTTC
>NA|TRBJ1-6|few|TRBV10-3
CAISGQDSFTSPLHF
TGTGCCATCAGTGGTCAGGACAGTTTTACATCACCCCTCCACTTT
>TRBD2|TRBJ2-2|NA|TRBV9
CASSETQPGLAPGELFF
TGTGCCAGCAGCGAAACCCAACCGGGACTAGCTCCCGGGGAGCTGTTTTTT
>TRBD1|TRBJ1-2|NA|TRBV29-1
CSVEATGQGGKNYGYTF
TGCAGCGTTGAAGCGACGGGACAGGGAGGAAAAAACTATGGCTACACCTTC
>TRBD1|TRBJ1-4|NA|TRBV11-2
CASSLGQGREKLFF
TGTGCCAGCAGCTTAGGACAGGGGAGGGAAAAACTGTTTTTT
>TRBD1|TRBJ1-3|NA|TRBV4-2
CASSLDRGAGNTIYF
TGTGCCAGCAGCCTTGACAGGGGAGCAGGAAACACCATATATTTT
>NA|TRBJ1-4|once|TRBV6-1
CASSDLGGVNEKLFF
TGTGCCAGCAGTGACCTCGGGGGGGTTAATGAAAAACTGTTTTTT
>NA|TRBJ2-6|once|TRBV19
CASNFQGSGANVLTF
TGTGCCAGTAACTTTCAGGGTTCTGGGGCCAACGTCCTGACTTTC
>NA|TRBJ1-2|NA|TRBV11-2
CASSLGPGTRGGYTF
TGTGCCAGCAGCTTAGGTCCGGGGACTAGAGGTGGCTACACCTTC
>NA|TRBJ1-5|NA|TRBV18
CASSPEVSQGQPQHF
TGTGCCAGCTCACCAGAGGTCTCCCAAGGTCAGCCCCAGCATTTT
>TRBD1|TRBJ2-7|NA|TRBV7-9
CASTGQGAYYEQYF
TGTGCCAGCACGGGGCAGGGGGCTTACTACGAGCAGTACTTC
>NA|TRBJ2-7|NA|TRBV6-5
CASTTTGGEQYF
TGTGCCAGCACTACGACAGGAGGCGAGCAGTACTTC
>NA|TRBJ1-6|NA|TRBV30
CAWSDRPSSPLHF
TGTGCCTGGAGTGACAGGCCCAGTTCACCCCTCCACTTT
>TRBD1|TRBJ2-3|NA|TRBV5-5
CASSLGAGGPDTQYF
TGTGCCAGCAGCTTGGGGGCAGGGGGCCCAGATACGCAGTATTTT
>TRBD1|TRBJ1-5|NA|TRBV7-2
CASSRDRVGNQPQHF
TGTGCCAGCAGCAGGGACAGGGTTGGCAATCAGCCCCAGCATTTT
>TRBD2|TRBJ2-5|NA|TRBV19
CASSTTGLADQETQYF
TGTGCCAGTAGTACCACGGGACTAGCGGATCAAGAGACCCAGTACTTC
>NA|TRBJ1-4|few|TRBV5-5
CASSIGQHTTNEKLFF
TGTGCCAGCTCTATCGGACAGCACACAACTAATGAAAAACTGTTTTTT
>NA|TRBJ1-1|NA|TRBV19
CASTPLGVGHTEAFF
TGTGCCAGTACCCCTCTCGGAGTGGGTCACACTGAAGCTTTCTTT
>NA|TRBJ1-2|NA|TRBV19
CASTREALIGSYGYTF
TGTGCCAGTACTCGGGAGGCCTTAATAGGTAGCTATGGCTACACCTTC
>NA|TRBJ1-1|NA|TRBV5-4
CASSQVHTEAFF
TGTGCCAGTAGCCAGGTGCATACTGAAGCTTTCTTT
>TRBD1|TRBJ2-3|NA|TRBV5-1
CASSLTGANTDTQYF
TGCGCCAGCAGCCTAACAGGGGCGAACACAGATACGCAGTATTTT
>NA|TRBJ2-7|NA|TRBV6-2/TRBV6-3
CASSYSLGLTYEQYF
TGTGCCAGCAGTTACTCGCTAGGCTTAACCTACGAGCAGTACTTC
>NA|TRBJ1-1|NA|TRBV19
CASSSQGLRFFF
TGTGCCAGTAGTTCTCAGGGGTTACGCTTTTTCTTT
>NA|TRBJ2-2|NA|TRBV18
CASSPPQNTGELFF
TGTGCCAGCTCACCACCTCAGAACACCGGGGAGCTGTTTTTT
>NA|TRBJ2-7|NA|TRBV10-2
CASMKGAYEQYF
TGCGCCAGCATGAAGGGAGCCTACGAGCAGTACTTC
>NA|TRBJ1-5|NA|TRBV5-8
CASSRYRGSDQPQHF
TGTGCCAGCAGTCGCTACCGGGGTTCGGATCAGCCCCAGCATTTT
>NA|TRBJ2-5|NA|TRBV6-5
CASRLGETQYF
TGTGCCAGCAGGCTAGGAGAGACCCAGTACTTC